The following is a TCR beta chain sequence with its context. Antigen: not known. The data were produced by immunoSEQ multiplex PCR, yet TCRdb's version contains in-frame clones alone and is incomplete. The sample has roughly 97,000 clones, 70% to 90% seen once. The germline V gene has CDR1 SGHRS and CDR2 YFSETQ. V shed 0 bases and J 1 base; nucleotides not matched to a gene: 8. The CDR3 covers 17 residues. The data were obtained in a study of OX40 agonist ivuxolimab in advanced cancers. Whole-study context: The study reported partial responses in three patients: one hepatocellular carcinoma, two cutaneous melanoma. Study-wide findings and caveats: In CD8+ T cells, expanded clones were on average more numerous than in CD4+. It was not determined which antigens were specifically recognized by the peripheral T cells that had undergone clonal expansion.

The TCR sequence derives from an adult with an advanced solid tumor such as melanoma, head and neck, liver or kidney cancer. J is TRBJ1-1 and V is TRBV5-1; TRBD1 matches at 8 bases. The source material was CD4+ or CD8+ T cells sorted from blood, sampled in a trial of the OX40 agonist ivuxolimab. The CDR3 region is CASSLGWTGSSNTEAFF. The CDR3 DNA reads as TGCGCCAGCAGCTTGGGGTGGACAGGGTCGTCGAACACTGAAGCTTTCTTT.